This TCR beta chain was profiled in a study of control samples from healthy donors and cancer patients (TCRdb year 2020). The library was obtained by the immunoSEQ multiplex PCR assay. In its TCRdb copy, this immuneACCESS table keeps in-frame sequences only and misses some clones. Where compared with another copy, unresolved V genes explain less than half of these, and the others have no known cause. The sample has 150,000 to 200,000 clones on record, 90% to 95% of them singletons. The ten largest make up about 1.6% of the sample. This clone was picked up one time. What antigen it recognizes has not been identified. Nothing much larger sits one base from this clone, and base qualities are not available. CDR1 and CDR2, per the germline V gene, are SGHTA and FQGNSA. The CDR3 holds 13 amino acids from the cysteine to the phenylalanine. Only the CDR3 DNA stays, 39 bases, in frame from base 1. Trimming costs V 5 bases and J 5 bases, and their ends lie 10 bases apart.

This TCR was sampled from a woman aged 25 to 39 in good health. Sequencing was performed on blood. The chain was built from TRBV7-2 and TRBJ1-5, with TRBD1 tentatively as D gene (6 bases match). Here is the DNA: TGTGCCAGCAGCCCGGGACAAGATCAGCCCCAGCATTTT. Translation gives CASSPGQDQPQHF.